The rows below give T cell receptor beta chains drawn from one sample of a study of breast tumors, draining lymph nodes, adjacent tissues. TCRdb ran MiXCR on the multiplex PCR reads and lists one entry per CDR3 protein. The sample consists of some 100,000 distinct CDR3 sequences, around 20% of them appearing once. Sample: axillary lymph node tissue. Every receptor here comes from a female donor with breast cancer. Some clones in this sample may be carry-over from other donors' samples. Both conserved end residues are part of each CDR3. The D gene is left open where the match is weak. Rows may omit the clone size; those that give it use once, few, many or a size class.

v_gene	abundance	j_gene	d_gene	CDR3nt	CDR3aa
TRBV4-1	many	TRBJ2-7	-	TGCGCCAGCAGCCCCGCGGCGGGGTCCTCCTACGAGCAGTACTTC	CASSPAAGSSYEQYF
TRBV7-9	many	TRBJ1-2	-	TGTGCCAGCAGCCCAACAGGCCGGGGGGGACCCAACTATGGCTACACCTTC	CASSPTGRGGPNYGYTF
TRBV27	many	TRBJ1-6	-	TGTGCCAGCAGTGGAGGTGGCAGGGGCTATAATTCACCCCTCCACTTT	CASSGGGRGYNSPLHF
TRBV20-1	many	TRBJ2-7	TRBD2	TGCAGTGCTAGAGGACTAGCGGAAAGCTCCTACGAGCAGTACTTC	CSARGLAESSYEQYF
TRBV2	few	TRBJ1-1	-	TGTGCCAGCAGTGAGTTTGGGGCAGCTTTCTTT	CASSEFGAAFF
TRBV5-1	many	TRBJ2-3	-	TGCGCCAGCAGCTTGGGACAGAACACAGATACGCAGTATTTT	CASSLGQNTDTQYF
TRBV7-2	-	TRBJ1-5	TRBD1	TGTGCCAGCAGCGAAACCAGGGGACAGATTACCGGTAGCAATCAGCCCCAGCATTTT	CASSETRGQITGSNQPQHF
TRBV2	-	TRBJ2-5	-	TGTGTCAGCAGTGACCTGGGGACCCAGTACTTC	CVSSDLGTQYF
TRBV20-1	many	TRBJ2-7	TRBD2	TGCAGTGCAAGACTAGCGGGGCGGCACGAGCAGTACTTC	CSARLAGRHEQYF
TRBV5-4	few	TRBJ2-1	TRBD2	TGTGCCAGCAGCTCTCGACCGGGACTAGCGGGTGAGCAGTTCTTC	CASSSRPGLAGEQFF
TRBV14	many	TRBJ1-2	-	TGTGCCAGCAGCCAAGCTACAGGGAGTGGCGGCTACACCTTC	CASSQATGSGGYTF
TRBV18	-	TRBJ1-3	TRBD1	TGTGCCAGCTCATCCGGGACAGATGGAAACACCATATATTTT	CASSSGTDGNTIYF
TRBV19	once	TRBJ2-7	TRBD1	TGTGCCAGTAGTAGAGGGACAGGGGAACCCTCCCGGTACGAGCAGTACTTC	CASSRGTGEPSRYEQYF
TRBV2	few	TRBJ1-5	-	TGTGCCAGCAGTGAACTCGGAGGGGGGGGGGGCAATCAGCCCCAGCATTTT	CASSELGGGGGNQPQHF
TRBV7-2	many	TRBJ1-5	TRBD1	TGTGCCAGCAGCTTTGGATTAATAGGGACAGGGGTAAATCAGCCCCAGCATTTT	CASSFGLIGTGVNQPQHF
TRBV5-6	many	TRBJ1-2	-	TGTGCCAGCAGCTTGGTACGGGATGGCTACACCTTC	CASSLVRDGYTF
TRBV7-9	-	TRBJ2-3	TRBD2	TGTGCCAGCAGCCGCGGGAGCGGTGGGGCTAGCGTTACAGATACGCAGTATTTT	CASSRGSGGASVTDTQYF
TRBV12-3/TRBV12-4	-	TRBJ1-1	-	TGTGCCAGCAGTCAATATCAGAACACTGAAGCTTTCTTT	CASSQYQNTEAFF
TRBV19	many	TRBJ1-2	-	TGTGCCAGTAGTTCGGATAGGGCTCTATCTGGCTACACCTTC	CASSSDRALSGYTF
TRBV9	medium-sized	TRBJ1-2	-	TGTGCCAGCAGCGAAGACTCAACGCCCTATGGCTACACCTTC	CASSEDSTPYGYTF
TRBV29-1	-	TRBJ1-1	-	TGCAGCGTTGCTTGGACAACGAAGTCTGAAGCTTTCTTT	CSVAWTTKSEAFF